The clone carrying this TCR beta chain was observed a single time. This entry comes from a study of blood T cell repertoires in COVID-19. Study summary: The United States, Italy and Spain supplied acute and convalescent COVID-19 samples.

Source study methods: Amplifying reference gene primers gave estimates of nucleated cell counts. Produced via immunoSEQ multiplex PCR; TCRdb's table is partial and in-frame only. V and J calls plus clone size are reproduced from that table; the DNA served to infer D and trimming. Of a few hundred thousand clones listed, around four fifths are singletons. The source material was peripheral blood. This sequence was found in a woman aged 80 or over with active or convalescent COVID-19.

CDR3 bases: TGTGCCAGCAGCTGGCGTCCGGTAGGGAGGGTCGGTGAGCAGTTCTTC. This codes for CASSWRPVGRVGEQFF. The J gene is TRBJ2-1, the V gene TRBV7-2; 7 bases agree with TRBD2. Germline values: CDR1 SGHTA, CDR2 FQGNSA. Trimming removed 4 bases from V and 9 bases from J; junction bases left unmatched: 15. The CDR3 covers 16 residues.